The sequence of this T cell receptor beta chain was determined in a study of CD8+ T cells in alopecia areata. Treatment meaning: oral pan-JAK inhibitor, 5-10 mg twice daily. The germline V and J ends were trimmed by 2 bases and 3 bases, with 5 bases remaining between them. Germline V gene lookup returns CDR1 MNHNS and CDR2 SASEGT. CDR3 length: 12 residues. This clone has a handful of counts. Following extraction, RNA underwent reverse transcription to cDNA, which served as the sequencing template. Here immunoSEQ multiplex PCR was the method, and the copy in TCRdb shows in-frame clones only, minus some. The sample carries 120,000 or so clones, approximately 52% recorded once.

This chain uses TRBV6-1 with TRBJ2-7; D is ambiguous. Material: CD8+ T cells sorted from blood, obtained at week 4, from a patient treated with tofacitinib. The clonotype was recovered from a human donor with alopecia areata. CDR3 residues: CASSERYYEQYF. The DNA of the CDR3 is TGTGCCAGCAGTGAAAGGTACTACGAGCAGTACTTC.